This T cell receptor (beta chain) was observed in a study of cytomegalovirus exposure and HLA in healthy donors listed by TCRdb under 2017. About the study as a whole: According to an earlier analysis of 587 of the donors, 150 million to 200 million T cells yielded 117 million unique TCR beta sequences and about 300 Gb of sequence data. Approximately 300 gigabases of sequencing data and tens of millions of unique TCR sequences were included in an early release covering about 620 HLA-typed donors. The genetic ancestry cluster associated with self-reported Caucasian donors included about 84% of the approximately 400 genotyped donors. The study aimed to test whether signatures of past pathogen exposure could be identified by cataloging public T cell receptors. Using immunosequencing, the study profiled T cell repertoires from 500 to 800 subjects and related those repertoires to cytomegalovirus serostatus. Along with the roughly 670-subject first cohort, a separate validation cohort of some 130 different subjects was used. To predict cytomegalovirus infection status, the study combined high-throughput TCR immunosequencing, statistical association of individual TCRs with disease status, and machine learning. To study patterns of TCR occurrence, a later analysis re-analyzed previously published TCR beta repertoires from 700 or so donors and added high-resolution HLA genotyping. Rather than drawing on any new phenotypic data, the later analysis identified candidate immune exposures from TCR beta sequences and the way those sequences occurred across donors. To decide whether each TCR beta V gene segment behaved as functional or pseudogenic, an earlier analysis of approximately 590 of the donors relied on high-throughput TCR beta sequencing. Donor age, sex, ethnicity and CMV serostatus were compiled together with the repertoire data. Genome-wide SNP genotypes for about 60% of the roughly 700 donors were used in a later genetic analysis, which treated that subset as a discovery cohort. All discovery cohort repertoires had been generated using a single sequencing platform. HLA typing included class I and class II loci at four-digit resolution. The number of typed donors differed by locus: about 620-630 for A, B, C, DRB1 and DQB1; about 520 for DQA1; 606 for DPA1; and around 490 for DPB1. Four to six DR-DQ haplotypes were handled as single units for association and clustering, since linkage in the cohort was strong. Across about 370 genotyped donors of the cohort, an average of roughly 250,000 unique TCR beta nucleotide sequences per donor were sequenced, and approximately 17% of those sequences were non-productive. General study outcomes and caveats: A later genetic analysis reported fewer N-insertions in productive TCRs among donors in an Asian-associated ancestry cluster than the roughly 650-donor mean. The 87-base-pair reads could not distinguish some IMGT-functional V segments, including TRBV6-2 and TRBV6-3, so those segments were excluded. In a later analysis, TCR association rates were found to vary across HLA loci, with the most associated TCRs seen for DRB1 alleles and the fewest for HLA-C alleles. In a later genetic analysis, a missense DCLRE1C variant was associated with V-gene and J-gene trimming of TCR beta chains, and the association was replicated in an independent cohort. A further reported finding was that TCR beta sequences accurately predicted the HLA-A and HLA-B alleles for most subjects in the first cohort. Compared with equally common non-associated chains, HLA-associated TCR beta chains in a later analysis were more clonally expanded and had lower generation probabilities. The classifier was reported to diagnose cytomegalovirus status with high specificity and sensitivity in both the original cohort and the validation cohort. The authors suggested that the approach could potentially be extended to other disease states and immunological phenotypes. Because counts were too low, about 18 rarely observed V segments, including chromosome 9 orphons, were left out of the earlier analysis of over 550 of the donors. The study listed 150 to 200 TCR beta chains as associated with cytomegalovirus. According to a later analysis, parvovirus B19, influenza, CMV and Epstein-Barr virus appeared linked to several top co-occurrence clusters. A later analysis found that most CMV-associated TCR beta chains appeared HLA-restricted, with HLA associations seemingly driven largely by CMV exposure. This cohort had only TCR beta chains sequenced, and the lack of alpha or paired-chain data limited which features could be detected. Correlated functional status among segregating V segments might reflect linkage disequilibrium, but an unknown experimental factor could not be ruled out. Because HLA typing was unavailable for some donors at each locus, only the typed subset was used in association tests. Presence/absence analyses assumed roughly uniform sequencing depth across donors, an assumption that may not hold. In vitro tests confirmed that a few of the cytomegalovirus-associated TCR beta chains recognize cytomegalovirus antigens. CMV serostatus was the only immune exposure information available for the cohort. When HLA alleles, especially DR and DQ, strongly co-occurred, attributing TCR associations to individual alleles was difficult. Most TCR sequences were seen in very few donors, while some public TCRs were found in many individuals. Specific HLA alleles were associated with 16,951 TCR beta sequences at a false discovery rate of 0.05 in a later analysis. In an earlier analysis of about 600 of the donors, most TCR beta V segments appeared in productive rearrangements about 87% or about 30% of the time, broadly matching IMGT annotations. A cluster of highly shared sequence variants was judged likely to represent a technical artifact of the sequencing pipeline.

This clone was seen a handful of times. No cognate antigen has been identified for it. The input lacks base qualities; no much larger clone sits a single base away. The method behind the library was the immunoSEQ multiplex PCR assay. For the multiplex PCR, a mixture combining 60 forward primers for TCR Vbeta segments and 13 reverse primers for TCR Jbeta segments was used. A multiplex PCR assay on genomic DNA amplified the CDR3 region of rearranged TCR beta genes. The Illumina HiSeq System was used to sequence the amplified TCR beta libraries as 87-base-pair reads. Per the authors' processing: A later analysis counted approximately 76 million unique TCR beta chains across the 550 to 800 repertoires, and 9.5 million to 11 million of these chains were shared by at least two donors. Raw reads were error-corrected and collapsed into unique sequences with a nearest-neighbor algorithm that merged closely related sequences to remove PCR and sequencing errors. Alignment of CDR3 sequences to IMGT reference sequences was used to assign V, D and J gene segments. For a sequence to be retained, at least a six-nucleotide match to both a V gene segment and a J gene segment was required. Rearrangements were classified as productive when the CDR3 lacked stop codons and remained in frame with V and J, and all other rearrangements were classified as non-productive. Following IMGT convention, CDR3 was defined as the stretch from the second conserved V-encoded cysteine to the conserved J-encoded phenylalanine. The earlier analysis of a few hundred of the donors excluded any sequence lacking an unambiguous match to a single V gene segment. An earlier analysis of 500 to 700 of the donors classified V segments as functional when productive rearrangements were above 56.7% and as segregating when the standard deviation between donors was above 5%. A statistical classification framework was built for diagnosing cytomegalovirus status from the catalog of TCR beta chain sequences. In a later analysis, TCR nucleotide sequences were compared against IMGT/GENE-DB human TR gene sequences so that V and J genes could be assigned. In a later analysis, CDR3 sequences and most-parsimonious VDJ recombination scenarios were assigned using the TCRdist pipeline. A later analysis defined each TCR beta chain by its CDR3 amino acid sequence plus V-gene family, and excluded reads lacking a unique V-gene family. As a way to deal with suspected cross-contamination and a sequencing artifact, a later analysis dropped hundreds of nucleotide sequences that were highly shared and had low generation probability. In a later analysis, a clonal expansion index for each public chain was calculated from normalized within-repertoire ranks of inferred template counts. A later analysis computed generation probabilities with a VDJ recombination model fitted to out-of-frame rearrangements, and checked the results against IGoR. Hypergeometric tests were used in a later analysis to score TCR-TCR, TCR-HLA and TCR-CMV co-occurrence, with a repertoire-size bias correction applied to the TCR pairs. False discovery rates were estimated in a later analysis by permuting HLA or CMV assignments 20 times. A later analysis grouped co-occurring TCRs with DBSCAN, adding TCRdist sequence similarity when clustering within HLA-allele-positive subsets. Co-occurrence clustering excluded repertoires with fewer than 30,000 or more than 120,000 public chains, plus five with anomalous nucleotide sharing. As stored in TCRdb, this immuneACCESS dataset retains in-frame rearrangements with V and J assigned. A fraction of the clones does not appear; measured against another copy, unresolved V genes explain less than half of the discrepancy, and the remainder lacks a known reason. The D gene and trimming were derived from the DNA, and the V and J assignments and clone size from that table. The sample table lists roughly 100,000 clones, around three fifths of them with a count of one. The ten largest clones take up about 5.5% of the sample.

The cohort comprised 666 healthy bone marrow donors. All cohort members were sampled while nominally healthy, although unrecorded immune exposures were likely present. The donor tested CMV seropositive, placing the donor among the 289 seropositive members of the cohort. Each donor provided a peripheral blood sample, and peripheral blood mononuclear cells were used for TCR beta sequencing. Genomic DNA extraction from the blood cell samples was performed with the Qiagen DNeasy Blood Extraction Kit. Sequences SGHVS (CDR1) and FNYEAQ (CDR2) are obtained from the germline V gene. Deletion took 5 bases off V and 1 base off J, with a span of 8 bases between the germline ends. The CDR3, from cysteine to phenylalanine, totals 13 residues. The retained sequence is limited to the CDR3, 39 bases, with the frame set at the first base.

Material for sequencing was PBMCs. This sequence uses TRBV7-6 and TRBJ1-1; the D gene is unclear. The clonotype was recovered from a boy aged 5-17 years in good health and CMV-seropositive. DNA sequence: TGTGCCAGCAGCCACGAAGCGAACACTGAAGCTTTCTTT. The encoded protein is CASSHEANTEAFF.